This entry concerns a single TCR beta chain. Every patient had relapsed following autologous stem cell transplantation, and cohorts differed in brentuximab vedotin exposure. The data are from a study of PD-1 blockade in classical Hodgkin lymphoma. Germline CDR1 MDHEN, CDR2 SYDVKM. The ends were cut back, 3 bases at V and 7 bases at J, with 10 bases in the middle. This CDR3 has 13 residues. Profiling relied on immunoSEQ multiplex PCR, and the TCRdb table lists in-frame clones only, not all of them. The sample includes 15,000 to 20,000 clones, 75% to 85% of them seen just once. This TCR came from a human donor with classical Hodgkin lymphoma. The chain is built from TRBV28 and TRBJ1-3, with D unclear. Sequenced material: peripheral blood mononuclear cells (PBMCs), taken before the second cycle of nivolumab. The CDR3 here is CASSFILENTIYF. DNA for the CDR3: TGTGCCAGCAGTTTCATCCTGGAGAACACCATATATTTT.